This is a list of T cell receptor beta chains from one sample in a study of blood T cell repertoires in COVID-19. This table comes from immunoSEQ multiplex PCR, and its TCRdb copy is limited to in-frame clones, with some not included. The repertoire holds under 250,000 clones, more than 85% seen once, with less than 8.5% in the top ten. Sequencing used peripheral blood. These receptors all come from a woman in her 70s with active or convalescent COVID-19. The CDR3 runs from the conserved cysteine through the conserved F or W. The D gene is left open where the match is weak. Clone size is not always given. Where it is, it says once, few, many or a class for expanded clones.

clone size,V gene,D gene,J gene,CDR3 DNA,CDR3 protein
.,TRBV7-9,.,TRBJ2-3,TGTGCCAGCAGCCCCATGGACTACGATACGCAGTATTTT,CASSPMDYDTQYF
.,TRBV29-1,.,TRBJ1-1,TGCAGCGTTGGCTCTTGGCAGGGGCAAGCTTTCTTT,CSVGSWQGQAFF
.,TRBV24-1,.,TRBJ1-6,TGTGCCACCAGTGGGGCCCCGCGGGGACCCCTCCACTTT,CATSGAPRGPLHF
.,TRBV12-3/TRBV12-4,.,TRBJ1-4,TGTGCCAGCAGTTTGAGGGTAGAACTGTTTTTT,CASSLRVELFF
.,TRBV7-9,TRBD2,TRBJ2-5,TGTGCCAGCAGTTGGGTCGTGCGGGGGGGCAGTGAGACCCAGTACTTC,CASSWVVRGGSETQYF
.,TRBV29-1,.,TRBJ2-5,TGCAGCGTTGTTGCGGCCCCAGAGACCCAGTACTTC,CSVVAAPETQYF
.,TRBV15,.,TRBJ1-3,TGTGCCACCAGCAACGACATCGGAAGGACCATATATTTT,CATSNDIGRTIYF
.,TRBV7-9,.,TRBJ2-5,TGTGCCAGCAGACGGGGGACGGGGACCCAGTACTTC,CASRRGTGTQYF
.,TRBV10-3,TRBD2,TRBJ2-3,TGTGCCATCAGGGTAAATAGCGGGGGCCCCACAGATACGCAGTATTTT,CAIRVNSGGPTDTQYF
.,TRBV9,TRBD1,TRBJ1-4,TGTGCCAGCAGCCGGACAGGGAGGGGTGAAAAACTGTTTTTT,CASSRTGRGEKLFF
.,TRBV7-6,.,TRBJ1-1,TGTGCCAGCAGCCCCCTCACGGGTGAAGCTTTCTTT,CASSPLTGEAFF
.,TRBV19,.,TRBJ2-5,TGTGCCAGTAGTGAGTTAGGGGATAGGGAGACCCAGTACTTC,CASSELGDRETQYF
.,TRBV6-5,TRBD1,TRBJ1-2,TGTGCCAGCAGTCGAGGGGGCAGAGCTAACTATGGTTACACCTTC,CASSRGGRANYGYTF
.,TRBV6-2/TRBV6-3,.,TRBJ1-5,TGTGCCAGCAGTTACCCCCCGCGCGCCGGTGGGCAGGCAAATTCAAATCAGCCCCAGCATTTT,CASSYPPRAGGQANSNQPQHF
.,TRBV18,.,TRBJ1-2,TGTGCCAGCTCACCAGTTAGGGGTGACTATGGCTACACCTTC,CASSPVRGDYGYTF
.,TRBV6-5,.,TRBJ1-6,TGTGCCAGCACCCGCGACTCATACCCAGGGAAGGCCCTCCACTTT,CASTRDSYPGKALHF
.,TRBV19,.,TRBJ1-5,TGTGCCAGTAGTATAGTGGGAGGGGGAGATCAGCCCCAGCATTTT,CASSIVGGGDQPQHF
.,TRBV6-6,TRBD1,TRBJ1-6,TGTGCCAGCAGTTACGACAGGGTGGGATCACCCCTCCACTTT,CASSYDRVGSPLHF
.,TRBV3-1/TRBV3-2,TRBD2,TRBJ2-7,TGTGCCAGCAGCCACGCGGGGGGTAACGAGCAGTACTTC,CASSHAGGNEQYF
.,TRBV10-2,TRBD1,TRBJ1-1,TGCGCCAGCAGTGTTGCAGGGGGGAACACTGAAGCTTTCTTT,CASSVAGGNTEAFF
.,TRBV6-2/TRBV6-3,.,TRBJ1-5,TGTGCCAGCAGTTACGTCCAAAGACAGGTTAGCAATCAGCCCCAGCATTTT,CASSYVQRQVSNQPQHF
.,TRBV25-1,.,TRBJ2-6,TGTGCCAGCAGTGACTCCGCGACAGTCTCTGGGGCCAACGTCCTGACTTTC,CASSDSATVSGANVLTF
.,TRBV7-9,TRBD2,TRBJ2-3,TGTGCCAGCAGCTTAGATCCGGGGGGGCGGAAGAGGACGCAGTATTTT,CASSLDPGGRKRTQYF
.,TRBV10-2,.,TRBJ1-3,TGCGCAGGCGGATCGGGACTCTCTGGAAACACCATATATTTT,CAGGSGLSGNTIYF
.,TRBV7-2,.,TRBJ1-1,TGTGCCAGCAGCCGCGGCGGGGAAGGACGGGACACTGAAGCTTTCTTT,CASSRGGEGRDTEAFF
.,TRBV5-1,TRBD2,TRBJ2-1,TGCGCCAGCAACAGTATCTCCGGGGGGAGCTCCTACAATGAGCAGTTCTTC,CASNSISGGSSYNEQFF
once,TRBV5-4,.,TRBJ1-6,TGTGCCAGCAGCTCCGGCTCCTATAATTCACCCCTCCACTTT,CASSSGSYNSPLHF
.,TRBV7-2,.,TRBJ1-5,TGTGCCAGCAGCCCAGGGTTGGGCAATCAGCCCCAGCATTTT,CASSPGLGNQPQHF
.,TRBV19,TRBD2,TRBJ2-1,TGTGCCAGTAGTATAAGGCTAGCGGGGGGGACTATACAGAATGAGCAGTTCTTC,CASSIRLAGGTIQNEQFF
.,TRBV27,.,TRBJ1-2,TGTGCCAGCAGTTTAAGTCACAGGGCGGAGGCCTATGGCTACACCTTC,CASSLSHRAEAYGYTF
.,TRBV10-1,.,TRBJ2-7,TGCGCCAGCGCCTCCGGGACACAGTACGAGCAGTACTTC,CASASGTQYEQYF
.,TRBV11-3,.,TRBJ1-3,TGTGCCAGCAGCTTAGTTTCGGACAGCTCTGGAAACACCATATATTTT,CASSLVSDSSGNTIYF
.,TRBV18,TRBD1,TRBJ2-7,TGTGCCAGCTCACCGGGACAGGATCTTTACGAGCAGTACTTC,CASSPGQDLYEQYF
.,TRBV18,.,TRBJ1-2,TGTGCCAGCTCACCGACAGGATTCGGCTACACCTTC,CASSPTGFGYTF
.,TRBV12-5,TRBD1,TRBJ2-1,TGTGCTAGTGGTTTTAGGACAGGGTCCCTGAAAAATGAGCAGTTCTTC,CASGFRTGSLKNEQFF
.,TRBV9,.,TRBJ1-6,TGTGCCAGCAGCGTAGCTCTGAGGACGGGAGGGACACCCCTCCACTTT,CASSVALRTGGTPLHF
.,TRBV18,.,TRBJ2-1,TGTGCCAGCTCCCCCAGAGGAGGAGCTAGCAATGAGCAGTTCTTC,CASSPRGGASNEQFF
once,TRBV5-1,TRBD1,TRBJ2-5,TGCGCCAGCAGCTTCCCTCGGGGGCGGGACAGGGGAAACCAAGAGACCCAGTACTTC,CASSFPRGRDRGNQETQYF
.,TRBV10-2,TRBD1,TRBJ2-7,TGCGCCAGCAGCGGGGTGAGGGACAGGGACTCCTACGAGCAGTACTTC,CASSGVRDRDSYEQYF
.,TRBV21-1,.,TRBJ2-7,TGTGCCAGCAGCAAAGAATCCAGGGGTCAAACCTACGAGCAGTACTTC,CASSKESRGQTYEQYF
.,TRBV11-2,TRBD1,TRBJ2-7,TGTGCCAGCGGCTATTCGACAGGGACCGACGAGCAGTACTTC,CASGYSTGTDEQYF
.,TRBV19,TRBD1,TRBJ1-1,TGTGCCAGTAGTCTGACAGGGCTGCCGACTGAAGCTTTCTTT,CASSLTGLPTEAFF
few,TRBV6-5,.,TRBJ1-1,TGTGCCAGCAGATTCCTCCGGGGGGTGGAAGCTTTCTTT,CASRFLRGVEAFF
.,TRBV6-6,TRBD1,TRBJ2-5,TGTGCCAGCAGACCTCGGGACAGACTCCAAGAGACCCAGTACTTC,CASRPRDRLQETQYF
once,TRBV12-3/TRBV12-4,TRBD1,TRBJ1-6,TGTGCCAGCACCCGGACAGGGAGGTCACCCCTCCACTTT,CASTRTGRSPLHF
.,TRBV7-9,.,TRBJ2-5,TGTGCCAGCAGCTGGAATTCAGGTGGGGAGACCCAGTACTTC,CASSWNSGGETQYF
.,TRBV6-6,.,TRBJ1-2,TGTGCCAGCAGGGAACGTACAGAGCTAACTAACTATGGCTACACCTTC,CASRERTELTNYGYTF
.,TRBV10-3,.,TRBJ1-1,TGTGCCATCAGGGAAGGGGTCACTGAAGCTTTCTTT,CAIREGVTEAFF
.,TRBV24-1,TRBD2,TRBJ2-1,TGTGCCACCAGCCCAGCGGGGGGTCCCTACAATGAGCAGTTCTTC,CATSPAGGPYNEQFF
.,TRBV6-5,.,TRBJ1-3,TGTGCCAGCAGGACCGTTAATGACAGGGGAAACACCATATATTTT,CASRTVNDRGNTIYF
.,TRBV27,.,TRBJ2-7,TGTGCCAGCAGTCCGCCATACGGCTACGAGCAGTACTTC,CASSPPYGYEQYF
.,TRBV7-2,.,TRBJ1-1,TGTGCCAGCAGCTTAACGGGGAGCACTGAAGCTTTCTTT,CASSLTGSTEAFF
.,TRBV19,.,TRBJ1-1,TGTGCCAGTAGTATCCGGGGGATGAACACTGAAGCTTTCTTT,CASSIRGMNTEAFF
.,TRBV10-3,TRBD1,TRBJ1-1,TGTGCCGTTGCCGCCAGGGGGCGAGAAGCTTTCTTT,CAVAARGREAFF
.,TRBV16,TRBD1,TRBJ2-5,TGTGCCAGCAGCCAATTCAGGGGGTTGGAGACCCAGTACTTC,CASSQFRGLETQYF